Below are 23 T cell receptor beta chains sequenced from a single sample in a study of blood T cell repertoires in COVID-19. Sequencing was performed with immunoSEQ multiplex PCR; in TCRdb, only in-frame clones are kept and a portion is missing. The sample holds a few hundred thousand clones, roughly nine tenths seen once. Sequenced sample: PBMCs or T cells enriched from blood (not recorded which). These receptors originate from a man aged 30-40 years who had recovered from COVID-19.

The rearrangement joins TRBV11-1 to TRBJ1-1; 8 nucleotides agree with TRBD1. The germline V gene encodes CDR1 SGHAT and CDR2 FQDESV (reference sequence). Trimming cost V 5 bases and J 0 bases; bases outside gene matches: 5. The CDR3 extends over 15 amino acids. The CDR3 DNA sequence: TGTGCCAGCAGCCACAGGGGGTTCATGAACACTGAAGCTTTCTTT. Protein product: CASSHRGFMNTEAFF.

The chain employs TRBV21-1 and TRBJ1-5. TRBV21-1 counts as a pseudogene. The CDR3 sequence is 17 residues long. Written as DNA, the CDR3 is TGTGCCAGCAGCAAAGCGCAACGGGTCCCAACTAATCAGCCCCAGCATTTT. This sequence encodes CASSKAQRVPTNQPQHF.

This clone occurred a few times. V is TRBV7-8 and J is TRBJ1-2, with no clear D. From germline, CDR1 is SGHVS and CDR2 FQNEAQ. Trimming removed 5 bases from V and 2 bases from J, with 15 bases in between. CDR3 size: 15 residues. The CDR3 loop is CASSPSEHKNYGYTF. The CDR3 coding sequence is TGTGCCAGCAGCCCCAGCGAACATAAGAACTATGGCTACACCTTC.

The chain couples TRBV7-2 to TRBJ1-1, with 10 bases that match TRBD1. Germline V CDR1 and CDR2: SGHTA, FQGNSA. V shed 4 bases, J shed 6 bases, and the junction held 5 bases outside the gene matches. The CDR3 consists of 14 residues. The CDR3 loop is CASSSTGGIAEAFF. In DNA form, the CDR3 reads TGTGCCAGCAGCTCGACAGGGGGCATCGCTGAAGCTTTCTTT.

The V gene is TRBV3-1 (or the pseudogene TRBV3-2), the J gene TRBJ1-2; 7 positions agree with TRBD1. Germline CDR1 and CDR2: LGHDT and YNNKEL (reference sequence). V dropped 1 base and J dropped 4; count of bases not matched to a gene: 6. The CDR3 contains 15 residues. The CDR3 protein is CASSQGTGWSYGYTF. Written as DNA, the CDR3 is TGTGCCAGCAGCCAAGGGACAGGTTGGAGCTATGGCTACACCTTC.

Here the CDR3 reads CASSERGLAGGYNEQFF. The CDR3 DNA sequence: TGTGCCAGCAGTGAAAGGGGGCTGGCCGGAGGATACAATGAGCAGTTCTTC. The rearrangement joins TRBV2 to TRBJ2-1, with TRBD1 matching 7 bases. Germline CDR1 and CDR2: SNHLY and FYNNEI. V shed 2 bases and J 4 bases; nucleotides not matched to a gene: 11. This CDR3 spans 17 amino acids.

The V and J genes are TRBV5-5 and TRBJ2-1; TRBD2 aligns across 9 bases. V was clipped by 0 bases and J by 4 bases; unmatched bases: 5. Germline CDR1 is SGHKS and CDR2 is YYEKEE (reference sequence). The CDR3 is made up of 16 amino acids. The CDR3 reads CASSLGLAVRYNEQFF. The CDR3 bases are TGTGCCAGCAGCTTGGGACTAGCGGTAAGGTACAATGAGCAGTTCTTC. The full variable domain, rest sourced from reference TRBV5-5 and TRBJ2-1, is DAGVTQSPTHLIKTRGQQVTLRCSPISGHKSVSWYQQVLGQGPQFIFQYYEKEERGRGNFPDRFSARQFPNYSSELNVNALLLGDSALYLCASSLGLAVRYNEQFFGPGTRLTVL.

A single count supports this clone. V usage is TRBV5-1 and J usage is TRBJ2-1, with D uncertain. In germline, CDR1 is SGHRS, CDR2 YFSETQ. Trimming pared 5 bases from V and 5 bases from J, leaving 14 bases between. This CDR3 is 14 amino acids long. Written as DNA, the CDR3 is TGCGCCAGCAGTCCCAGCGCGAGCGACAATGAGCAGTTCTTC. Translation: CASSPSASDNEQFF. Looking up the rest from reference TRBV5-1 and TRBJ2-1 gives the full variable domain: KAGVTQTPRYLIKTRGQQVTLSCSPISGHRSVSWYQQTPGQGLQFLFEYFSETQRNKGNFPGRFSGRQFSNSRSEMNVSTLELGDSALYLCASSPSASDNEQFFGPGTRLTVL.

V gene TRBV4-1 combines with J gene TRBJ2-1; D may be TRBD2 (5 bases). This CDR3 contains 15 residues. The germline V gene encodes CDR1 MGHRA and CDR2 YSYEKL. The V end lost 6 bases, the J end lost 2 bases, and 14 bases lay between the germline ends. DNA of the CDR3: TGCGCCAGCAGGGTTGGTGGGAGTCCCTACAATGAGCAGTTCTTC. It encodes CASRVGGSPYNEQFF.

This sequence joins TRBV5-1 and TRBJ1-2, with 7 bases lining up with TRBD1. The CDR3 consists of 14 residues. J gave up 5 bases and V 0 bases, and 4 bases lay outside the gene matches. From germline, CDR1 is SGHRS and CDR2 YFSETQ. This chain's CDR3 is CASSLGDRAYGYTF. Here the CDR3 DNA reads TGCGCCAGCAGCTTGGGCGACAGGGCTTATGGCTACACCTTC.

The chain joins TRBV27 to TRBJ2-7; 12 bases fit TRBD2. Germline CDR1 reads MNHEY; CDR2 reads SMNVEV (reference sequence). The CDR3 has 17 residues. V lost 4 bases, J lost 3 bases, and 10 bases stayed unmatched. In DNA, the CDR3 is TGTGCCAGCAGTTCGCTAGCGGGAGGGCCACTCAACTACGAGCAGTACTTC. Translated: CASSSLAGGPLNYEQYF.

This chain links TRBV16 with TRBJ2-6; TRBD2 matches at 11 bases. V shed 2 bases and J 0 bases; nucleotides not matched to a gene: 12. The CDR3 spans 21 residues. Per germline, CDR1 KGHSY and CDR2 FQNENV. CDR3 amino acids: CASSQRLAGRFRGSGANVLTF. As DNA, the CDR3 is TGTGCCAGCAGCCAAAGACTAGCGGGAAGATTCAGGGGCTCTGGGGCCAACGTCCTGACTTTC.

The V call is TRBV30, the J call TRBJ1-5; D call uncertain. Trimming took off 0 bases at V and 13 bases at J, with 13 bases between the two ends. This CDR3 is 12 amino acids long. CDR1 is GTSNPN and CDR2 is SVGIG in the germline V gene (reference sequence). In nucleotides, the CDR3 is TGTGCCTGGAGTGTGGAGAACTTCCCGCAGCATTTT. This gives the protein CAWSVENFPQHF.

Written as DNA, the CDR3 is TGTGCCAGCAGCTTGGGGGCGATTTCTAGCACAGATACGCAGTATTTT. It specifies CASSLGAISSTDTQYF. The J gene is TRBJ2-3, the V gene TRBV5-4; D is undetermined. V was pared by 0 bases and J by 0 bases, with 11 bases between. Per germline, CDR1 SGHNT and CDR2 YYREEE (reference sequence). The length of the CDR3 is 16 residues.

The CDR3: CASSSRLAGGGELFF. Here the CDR3 DNA reads TGTGCCAGCAGTTCTAGACTAGCGGGAGGGGGGGAGCTGTTTTTT. J is TRBJ2-2 and V is TRBV6-5, with 14 positions matching TRBD2. The CDR3 totals 15 residues. Trimming cost V 4 bases and J 8 bases; bases outside gene matches: 3. Germline V lookup: CDR1 MNHEY, CDR2 SVGAGI.

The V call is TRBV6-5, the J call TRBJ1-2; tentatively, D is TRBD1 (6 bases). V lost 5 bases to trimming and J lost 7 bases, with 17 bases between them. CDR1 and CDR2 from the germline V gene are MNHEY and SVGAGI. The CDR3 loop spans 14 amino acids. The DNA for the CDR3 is TGTGCCAGCAGTCCCCCGCAGGGGACTAGTGGCTACACCTTC. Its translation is CASSPPQGTSGYTF.

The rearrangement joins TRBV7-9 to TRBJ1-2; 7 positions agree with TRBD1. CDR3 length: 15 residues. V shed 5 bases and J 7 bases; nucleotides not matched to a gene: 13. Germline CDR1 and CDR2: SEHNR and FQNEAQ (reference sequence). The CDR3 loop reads CASSGTGAAGGGYTF. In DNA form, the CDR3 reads TGTGCCAGCAGCGGCACAGGGGCCGCGGGGGGTGGCTACACCTTC.

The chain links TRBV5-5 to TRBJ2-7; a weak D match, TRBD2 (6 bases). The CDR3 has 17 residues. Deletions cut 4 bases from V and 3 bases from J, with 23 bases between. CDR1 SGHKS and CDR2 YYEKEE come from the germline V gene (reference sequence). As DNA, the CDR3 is TGTGCCAGCAGCCCCAAATTCGGGGGATTGGTCGGCTACGAGCAGTACTTC. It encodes CASSPKFGGLVGYEQYF.

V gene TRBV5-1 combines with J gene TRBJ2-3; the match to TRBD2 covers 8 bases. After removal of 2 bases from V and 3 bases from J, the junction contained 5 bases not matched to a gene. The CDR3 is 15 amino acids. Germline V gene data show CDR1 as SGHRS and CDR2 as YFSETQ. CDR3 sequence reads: CASSFASGQTDTQYF. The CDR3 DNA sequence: TGCGCCAGCAGCTTCGCTAGCGGGCAAACAGATACGCAGTATTTT.

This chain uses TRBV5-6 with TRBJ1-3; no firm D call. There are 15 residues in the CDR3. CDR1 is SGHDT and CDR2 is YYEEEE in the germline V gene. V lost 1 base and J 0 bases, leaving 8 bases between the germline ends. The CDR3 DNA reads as TGTGCCAGCAGCTTGCTAGCTTTCTCTGGAAACACCATATATTTT. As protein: CASSLLAFSGNTIYF.

The CDR3: CASSGSYPSYEQYF. In nucleotides, the CDR3 is TGTGCCAGTAGCGGGAGTTATCCCTCCTACGAGCAGTACTTC. The chain uses TRBV3-1 (or the pseudogene TRBV3-2) and TRBJ2-7; 9 bases align to TRBD2. The V gene end was trimmed by 9 bases and the J gene end by 0 bases; junction bases not matched to a gene: 6. The germline V gene encodes CDR1 LGHDT and CDR2 YNNKEL (reference sequence). The CDR3 runs to 14 residues.

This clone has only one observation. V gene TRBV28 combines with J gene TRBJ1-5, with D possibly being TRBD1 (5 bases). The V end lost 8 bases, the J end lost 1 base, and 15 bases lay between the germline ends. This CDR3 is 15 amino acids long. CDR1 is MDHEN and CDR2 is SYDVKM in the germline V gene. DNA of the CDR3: TGTGCCAGCCGAATGTCCGGGGGGAGCAATCAGCCCCAGCATTTT. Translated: CASRMSGGSNQPQHF.

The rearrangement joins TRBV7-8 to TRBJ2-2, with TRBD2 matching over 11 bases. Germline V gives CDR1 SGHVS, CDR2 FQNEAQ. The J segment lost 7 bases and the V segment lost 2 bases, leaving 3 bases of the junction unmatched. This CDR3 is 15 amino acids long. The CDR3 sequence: CASSLLAGGFGELFF. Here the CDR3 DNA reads TGTGCCAGCAGCTTACTAGCGGGAGGTTTCGGGGAGCTGTTTTTT.